The 14 T cell receptor beta chains reported below all come from one sample, sequenced in a study of blood T cell repertoires in COVID-19. TCRdb's table, derived via immunoSEQ multiplex PCR, lists solely in-frame clones and lacks some. The table lists a few hundred thousand clones, about 87% of them singletons. Sequenced input: PBMCs or T cells enriched from blood (not recorded which). Receptors originate from a man aged 30 to 45 who had recovered from COVID-19.

V is TRBV6-2 or TRBV6-3 and J is TRBJ1-1, with 9 bases aligning to TRBD1. V gave up 6 bases and J gave up 0 bases; unmatched junction bases: 8. Germline loops: CDR1 MNHEY, CDR2 SVGEGT. The CDR3 is 16 residues long. Here the CDR3 DNA reads TGTGCCAGCAGCCCGGGGACAGGGAACATGAACACTGAAGCTTTCTTT. Residues: CASSPGTGNMNTEAFF.

This clone is a singleton in its sample. The chain employs TRBV5-4 and TRBJ2-2; 10 nucleotides line up with TRBD2. Trimming at V came to 4 bases and at J to 5 bases, leaving 11 bases not matched to a gene. This CDR3 contains 17 residues. Germline V lookup: CDR1 SGHNT, CDR2 YYREEE (reference sequence). The CDR3 here is CASSAGGIAGGTGELFF. DNA of the CDR3: TGTGCCAGCAGCGCTGGAGGGATAGCGGGGGGAACCGGGGAGCTGTTTTTT.

This sequence joins TRBV6-5 and TRBJ1-1; no clear D gene. V was pared by 6 bases and J by 0 bases, with 11 bases between. CDR3 length: 14 residues. Per germline, CDR1 MNHEY and CDR2 SVGAGI. CDR3 DNA sequence: TGTGCCAGCAGCGGAGGGATACTGAACACTGAAGCTTTCTTT. Encoded protein: CASSGGILNTEAFF.

The gene calls are TRBV18 and TRBJ1-1, with D possibly matching TRBD1 (5 bases). The CDR3 covers 15 residues. CDR1 KGHSH and CDR2 LQKENI come from the germline V gene. V lost 2 bases and J lost 3, with 13 bases in between. Here the CDR3 reads CASSPTRQGYTEAFF. The CDR3 DNA reads TGTGCCAGCTCACCAACAAGGCAGGGATACACTGAAGCTTTCTTT.

V gene TRBV18 combines with J gene TRBJ1-5, with 8 bases fitting TRBD1. Germline V gene data show CDR1 as KGHSH and CDR2 as LQKENI. Trimming cost V 2 bases and J 3 bases; bases outside gene matches: 12. The CDR3 extends over 18 amino acids. The CDR3 spells CASSPRSATGDSNQPQHF. CDR3 nucleotides: TGTGCCAGCTCACCAAGGAGTGCGACAGGGGACTCCAATCAGCCCCAGCATTTT.

This clone appeared a single time. The J gene is TRBJ1-2, the V gene TRBV14; TRBD1 matches at 7 bases. The CDR3 sequence is 16 residues long. Germline V gives CDR1 SGHDN, CDR2 FVKESK. V gave up 4 bases and J gave up 1 base; unmatched junction bases: 9. Here the CDR3 reads CASSPERDSRNYGYTF. The CDR3 bases are TGTGCCAGCAGCCCTGAACGGGACAGCCGTAACTATGGCTACACCTTC.

Concerning this clone: Other DNA sequences within the sample encode an identical CDR3. This chain joins TRBV5-1 and TRBJ2-7, with no clear D. CDR1 is SGHRS and CDR2 is YFSETQ in the germline V gene. Trimming removed 1 base from V and 1 base from J, with 6 bases in between. This CDR3 has 13 amino acids. Written as DNA, the CDR3 is TGCGCCAGCAGCTTGCAGAATTCCTACGAGCAGTACTTC. It yields the protein CASSLQNSYEQYF.

The genes are TRBV19 and TRBJ1-5; the D gene is possibly TRBD1 (6 bases). V was clipped by 4 bases and J by 5 bases, with 12 bases between them. Germline-derived CDR1 and CDR2 are LNHDA and SQIVND (reference sequence). CDR3 length: 14 residues. This CDR3 is CASSTQGRDQPQHF. The CDR3 DNA reads TGTGCCAGTAGTACCCAGGGGCGGGATCAGCCCCAGCATTTT.

This clone has a handful of counts. The chain employs TRBV7-2 and TRBJ2-2; D remains unclear. The CDR3 spans 13 residues. Trimming removed 3 bases from V and 5 bases from J, with 7 bases in between. Per the germline V gene, CDR1 is SGHTA and CDR2 is FQGNSA. The CDR3 bases are TGTGCCAGCAGCTTTAAAAAAACCGGGGAGCTGTTTTTT. The encoded protein is CASSFKKTGELFF. The full variable domain, with the rest looked up from reference TRBV7-2 and TRBJ2-2, is GAGVSQSPSNKVTEKGKDVELRCDPISGHTALYWYRQSLGQGLEFLIYFQGNSAPDKSGLPSDRFSAERTGGSVSTLTIQRTQQEDSAVYLCASSFKKTGELFFGEGSRLTVL.

The chain has TRBV7-2 and TRBJ1-2; 11 bases line up with TRBD1. V lost 3 bases, J lost 4 bases, and 4 bases stayed unmatched. The CDR3 covers 15 residues. The V gene's germline CDR1 is SGHTA and CDR2 FQGNSA. The CDR3 region is CASSFEGQGGYGYTF. CDR3 DNA sequence: TGTGCCAGCAGCTTTGAGGGACAGGGGGGCTATGGCTACACCTTC.

The chain recombines TRBV29-1 with TRBJ2-7, with D perhaps TRBD1 (5 bases). CDR3 length equals 13 residues. Germline V CDR1 and CDR2: SQVTM, ANQGSEA. The V and J ends lost 5 bases and 5 bases respectively, with 16 bases between them. The CDR3 here is CSVCWQGPHEQYF. The CDR3 nucleotides are TGCAGCGTTTGTTGGCAGGGTCCCCACGAGCAGTACTTC.

This chain uses TRBV4-1 with TRBJ2-2, with D tentatively TRBD2 (5 bases). CDR3 size: 14 residues. The V gene's germline CDR1 is MGHRA and CDR2 YSYEKL. Trimming took 3 bases from V and 5 from J, leaving 10 bases between them. The CDR3 reads CASSHSDWTGELFF. CDR3 nucleotide sequence: TGCGCCAGCAGCCATAGCGACTGGACCGGGGAGCTGTTTTTT.

V and J are TRBV2 and TRBJ2-7; no reliable D call. The germline V gene encodes CDR1 SNHLY and CDR2 FYNNEI. The CDR3 has 14 residues. Trimming pared 4 bases from V and 0 bases from J, leaving 10 bases between. The CDR3 reads CASSARGTSYEQYF. The CDR3 DNA reads as TGTGCCAGCAGTGCTCGCGGAACCTCCTACGAGCAGTACTTC. Full variable domain (remainder filled in from reference TRBV2 and TRBJ2-7): EPEVTQTPSHQVTQMGQEVILRCVPISNHLYFYWYRQILGQKVEFLVSFYNNEISEKSEIFDDQFSVERPDGSNFTLKIRSTKLEDSAMYFCASSARGTSYEQYFGPGTRLTVT.

The V call is TRBV27, the J call TRBJ2-3; 8 nucleotides match TRBD1. CDR1 is MNHEY, CDR2 SMNVEV, per germline (reference sequence). V was clipped by 4 bases and J by 2 bases; unmatched bases: 8. The CDR3 spans 16 residues. CDR3 in DNA: TGTGCCAGCAGTTCCCTCGGACAGGGAGTCACAGATACGCAGTATTTT. Translated, it gives CASSSLGQGVTDTQYF.